What follows are 27 T cell receptor beta chains derived from one specimen sequenced in a study of cytomegalovirus exposure and HLA in healthy donors. Here immunoSEQ multiplex PCR was the method, and the copy in TCRdb shows in-frame clones only, minus some. The table lists hundreds of thousands of clones, around 85% of them singletons, with less than 1.5% in the top ten. Sequencing used PBMCs. The receptor source for this set is a woman in her 30s in good health and CMV-seropositive.

The CDR3: CASSPGLAVQETQYF. The CDR3 DNA reads as TGTGCCAGCAGCCCGGGACTAGCGGTCCAAGAGACCCAGTACTTC. V is TRBV7-3 and J is TRBJ2-5; 11 nucleotides agree with TRBD2. Germline V lookup: CDR1 SGHTA, CDR2 FQGTGA. The CDR3 has 15 amino acids. V lost 5 bases and J lost 1; bases outside the gene matches: 3.

The chain uses TRBV6-1 and TRBJ2-7; 10 bases align to TRBD2. After removal of 2 bases from V and 3 bases from J, the junction contained 4 bases not matched to a gene. Germline V gene data show CDR1 as MNHNS and CDR2 as SASEGT. The CDR3 is 15 amino acids. The CDR3 DNA reads TGTGCCAGCAGTGAAAAGGCTAGCGGGAGCTACGAGCAGTACTTC. Protein sequence: CASSEKASGSYEQYF.

The chain has TRBV29-1 and TRBJ1-1, with 10 bases identical to TRBD1. Germline-derived CDR1 and CDR2 are SQVTM and ANQGSEA. The CDR3 runs 15 residues. With V trimmed by 4 bases and J by 1 base, 6 bases remained unmatched. CDR3 DNA sequence: TGCAGCGTTGCCGGGACAGGGGTTCGGAACACTGAAGCTTTCTTT. This encodes CSVAGTGVRNTEAFF.

This clone is a singleton in its sample. This chain uses TRBV25-1 with TRBJ2-7; no firm D call. The V end was cut by 4 bases, the J end by 2 bases, with 6 bases between. This CDR3 has 12 amino acids. Per germline, CDR1 MGHDK and CDR2 SYGVNS. This CDR3 reads CASSVEAYEQYF. Written as DNA, the CDR3 is TGTGCCAGCAGTGTAGAAGCCTACGAGCAGTACTTC.

The chain joins TRBV6-6 to TRBJ2-7; 10 nucleotides align to TRBD1. V was pared by 5 bases and J by 4 bases, with 5 bases of the junction left unmatched. This CDR3 contains 14 residues. Germline CDR1 MNHNY, CDR2 SVGAGI (reference sequence). The CDR3 DNA reads as TGTGCCAGCAGTCCGGGACAGGGGTTTTACGAGCAGTACTTC. This codes for CASSPGQGFYEQYF.

J is TRBJ2-1 and V is TRBV5-1, with D possibly TRBD2 on 5 matching bases. Trimming removed 4 bases from V and 2 bases from J, with 13 bases in between. The CDR3 totals 15 residues. CDR1 is SGHRS and CDR2 is YFSETQ in the germline V gene. The CDR3 DNA sequence: TGCGCCAGCAGCCTGGCTAGCCTAGCCTACAATGAGCAGTTCTTC. Translating it yields CASSLASLAYNEQFF.

This chain connects TRBV11-1 to TRBJ2-3; 15 positions agree with TRBD2. This CDR3 is built from 18 residues. V shed 3 bases, J shed 3 bases, and the junction held 7 bases outside the gene matches. Germline CDR1 and CDR2: SGHAT and FQDESV (reference sequence). As DNA, the CDR3 is TGTGCCAGCAGCTTGGGACTAGCGGGAGGATCATTGACAGATACGCAGTATTTT. Its translation is CASSLGLAGGSLTDTQYF.

The V and J genes are TRBV28 and TRBJ1-1; D ambiguous. Germline values: CDR1 MDHEN, CDR2 SYDVKM. The CDR3 covers 15 residues. Trimming left V 5 bases short and J 4 bases short, with 17 bases between. DNA of the CDR3: TGTGCCAGCAGTGCTTGGGTCTCGGGGAGCACTGAAGCTTTCTTT. Its protein is CASSAWVSGSTEAFF.

This chain joins TRBV27 and TRBJ2-2; D call uncertain. The V end was cut by 9 bases, the J end by 0 bases, with 14 bases between. Germline V CDR1 and CDR2: MNHEY, SMNVEV (reference sequence). The CDR3 contains 15 residues. The CDR3, as DNA: TGTGCCAGTAGTGGTTATGGCACGAACACCGGGGAGCTGTTTTTT. Translating gives CASSGYGTNTGELFF.

This chain joins TRBV6-1 and TRBJ1-3; D is possibly TRBD1 (6 bases). From germline, CDR1 is MNHNS and CDR2 SASEGT. Trimming took 0 bases from V and 0 from J, leaving 6 bases between them. The CDR3 length is 15 residues. The CDR3 protein is CASSEAQGSGNTIYF. The CDR3 DNA reads TGTGCCAGCAGTGAAGCACAGGGCTCTGGAAACACCATATATTTT.

The rearrangement links TRBV29-1 to TRBJ2-3; D gene unclear. In germline, CDR1 is SQVTM, CDR2 ANQGSEA. V was pared by 1 base and J by 1 base, with 6 bases between. The CDR3 consists of 13 residues. The CDR3: CSVEVAGTDTQYF. In nucleotides, the CDR3 is TGCAGCGTTGAAGTGGCTGGCACAGATACGCAGTATTTT.

The chain links TRBV4-1 to TRBJ2-1; 7 bases match TRBD1. Per germline, CDR1 MGHRA and CDR2 YSYEKL. The V segment lost 5 bases and the J segment 1 base; nucleotides outside the gene matches: 8. The CDR3 is 16 residues long. CDR3 protein: CASSTKTGKSYNEQFF. The CDR3 DNA follows: TGCGCCAGCAGCACAAAGACAGGGAAGTCCTACAATGAGCAGTTCTTC.

This clone was observed a single time. V is TRBV12-2 and J is TRBJ2-2; the table's TRBD1 call for D was not verified on the DNA. TRBV12-2 is a recognized pseudogene. The CDR3 is 17 residues long. CDR3 sequence reads: CASRLAERQGNTGELFF. The CDR3 DNA follows: TGTGCAAGTCGCTTAGCGGAGAGACAGGGGAACACCGGGGAGCTGTTTTTT.

DNA for the CDR3: TGTGCCAGCAGTGAAAACAGGGGTCCCTACGAGCAGTACTTC. Its translation is CASSENRGPYEQYF. This chain connects TRBV2 to TRBJ2-7; TRBD1 matches at 7 bases. Germline values: CDR1 SNHLY, CDR2 FYNNEI. V shed 2 bases, J shed 2 bases, and the junction held 3 bases outside the gene matches. The CDR3 runs to 14 residues. Variable domain in full (rest from reference TRBV2 and TRBJ2-7): EPEVTQTPSHQVTQMGQEVILRCVPISNHLYFYWYRQILGQKVEFLVSFYNNEISEKSEIFDDQFSVERPDGSNFTLKIRSTKLEDSAMYFCASSENRGPYEQYFGPGTRLTVT.

This clone was counted a few times. The rearrangement uses TRBV4-2 and TRBJ2-2; 7 bases match TRBD1. The CDR3 has 15 amino acids. With V trimmed by 3 bases and J by 4 bases, 5 bases remained unmatched. The V gene's germline CDR1 is LGHNA and CDR2 YNFKEQ. The CDR3, as DNA: TGTGCCAGCAGCCACCCTGACAGGGCCACCGGGGAGCTGTTTTTT. Amino acid sequence: CASSHPDRATGELFF.

The rearrangement uses TRBV7-6 and TRBJ2-7; 9 bases are a match to TRBD1. The germline V gene encodes CDR1 SGHVS and CDR2 FNYEAQ. V lost 5 bases and J lost 0; bases outside the gene matches: 8. The CDR3 length is 16 residues. CDR3 DNA: TGTGCCAGCAGCCCCAGAAACAGGGGGCCCTCCTACGAGCAGTACTTC. Translated, it gives CASSPRNRGPSYEQYF. The full variable domain, its missing parts supplied by reference TRBV7-6 and TRBJ2-7, is GAGVSQSPRYKVTKRGQDVALRCDPISGHVSLYWYRQALGQGPEFLTYFNYEAQQDKSGLPNDRFSAERPEGSISTLTIQRTEQRDSAMYRCASSPRNRGPSYEQYFGPGTRLTVT.

The chain has TRBV7-9 and TRBJ2-3, with 10 bases that match TRBD2. Germline CDR1 is SEHNR and CDR2 is FQNEAQ (reference sequence). The junction had 11 bases not matched to a gene; V was cut back by 7 bases and J by 4 bases. This CDR3 spans 16 amino acids. The CDR3 spells CASTFEAGGPPDTQYF. For the CDR3, the DNA is TGTGCCAGCACCTTCGAAGCGGGAGGGCCGCCAGATACGCAGTATTTT. The entire variable domain, with the rest obtained from reference TRBV7-9 and TRBJ2-3, is as follows: DTGVSQNPRHKITKRGQNVTFRCDPISEHNRLYWYRQTLGQGPEFLTYFQNEAQLEKSRLLSDRFSAERPKGSFSTLEIQRTEQGDSAMYLCASTFEAGGPPDTQYFGPGTRLTVL.

This clone was found many times. The CDR3 coding sequence is TGTGCCAGCAACCCCGGGACAGGGGGCACAGATACGCAGTATTTT. Translation: CASNPGTGGTDTQYF. The rearrangement uses TRBV9 and TRBJ2-3, with 10 positions matching TRBD1. The CDR3 spans 15 residues. Germline CDR1 SGDLS, CDR2 YYNGEE. V dropped 6 bases and J dropped 1; count of bases not matched to a gene: 5.

The chain uses TRBV11-2 and TRBJ1-1; D might be TRBD1 (6 bases). This CDR3 has 16 amino acids. V gave up 5 bases and J gave up 4 bases, with 20 bases separating them. Germline V gene lookup returns CDR1 SGHAT and CDR2 FQNNGV. CDR3 residues: CASSEGVWGLGTEAFF. The DNA of the CDR3 is TGTGCCAGCAGCGAAGGGGTGTGGGGGCTGGGCACTGAAGCTTTCTTT.

The V and J genes are TRBV5-4 and TRBJ2-2; perhaps TRBD1 as D (6 bases). Per germline, CDR1 SGHNT and CDR2 YYREEE (reference sequence). V lost 5 bases to trimming and J lost 2 bases, with 19 bases between them. The CDR3 has 17 amino acids. The CDR3, as DNA: TGTGCCAGCAGTAGTCACCTAGGGGGTGATAACACCGGGGAGCTGTTTTTT. This encodes CASSSHLGGDNTGELFF.

Details on this clone: The same CDR3 is also encoded by other DNA sequences in this sample. The rearrangement joins TRBV5-1 to TRBJ2-5; no reliable D call. The CDR3 runs 11 residues. V lost 3 bases and J lost 2, with 2 bases in between. CDR1 and CDR2 (germline): SGHRS, YFSETQ. The CDR3 loop reads CASSSQETQYF. The DNA of the CDR3 is TGCGCCAGCAGCTCACAAGAGACCCAGTACTTC.

The rearrangement links TRBV5-1 to TRBJ1-1, with D tentatively TRBD1 (6 bases). The length of the CDR3 is 15 residues. From germline, CDR1 is SGHRS and CDR2 YFSETQ. With 0 bases removed from V and 1 base from J, the gap between germline ends came to 10 bases. This CDR3 is CASSLATGQNTEAFF. In DNA form, the CDR3 reads TGCGCCAGCAGCTTGGCGACAGGCCAGAACACTGAAGCTTTCTTT.

V gene TRBV27 combines with J gene TRBJ1-1; 7 bases are a match to TRBD1. The J segment lost 11 bases and the V segment lost 5 bases, leaving 20 bases of the junction unmatched. Per germline, CDR1 MNHEY and CDR2 SMNVEV (reference sequence). CDR3 length equals 16 residues. The CDR3 reads CASSPYQGVRGPRAFF. In DNA, the CDR3 is TGTGCCAGCAGTCCATACCAGGGCGTTAGGGGGCCTCGGGCTTTCTTT.

This chain connects TRBV4-1 to TRBJ2-5, with 7 bases aligning to TRBD1. J lost 3 bases, V lost 1 base, and 8 bases had no gene match. CDR3 length: 16 amino acids. The germline V gene encodes CDR1 MGHRA and CDR2 YSYEKL. This CDR3 reads CASSQVTGVLEETQYF. For the CDR3, the DNA is TGCGCCAGCAGCCAAGTTACAGGGGTATTGGAAGAGACCCAGTACTTC.

The V call is TRBV5-6, the J call TRBJ1-3; 7 positions agree with TRBD1. The CDR3 contains 16 residues. The J segment lost 3 bases and the V segment lost 4 bases, leaving 10 bases of the junction unmatched. Germline CDR1 reads SGHDT; CDR2 reads YYEEEE. CDR3 sequence: CASSLTAGGSGNTIYF. In DNA form, the CDR3 reads TGTGCCAGCAGCCTTACTGCAGGGGGAAGTGGAAACACCATATATTTT.

This chain joins TRBV11-3 and TRBJ2-7; 9 bases map to TRBD2. The CDR3 totals 15 residues. In germline, CDR1 is SGHNT, CDR2 YENEEA. With 1 base clipped from V and 3 bases from J, the junction kept 4 bases outside the gene matches. The CDR3 sequence is CASSLVSSGNYEQYF. DNA for the CDR3: TGTGCCAGCAGCTTAGTTTCTAGCGGGAACTACGAGCAGTACTTC. Variable domain in full (rest from reference TRBV11-3 and TRBJ2-7): EAGVVQSPRYKIIEKKQPVAFWCNPISGHNTLYWYLQNLGQGPELLIRYENEEAVDDSQLPKDRFSAERLKGVDSTLKIQPAELGDSAVYLCASSLVSSGNYEQYFGPGTRLTVT.

V is TRBV27 and J is TRBJ1-2; TRBD1 agrees at 7 bases. The germline V gene has CDR1 MNHEY and CDR2 SMNVEV (reference sequence). V was pared by 8 bases and J by 2 bases, with 2 bases of the junction left unmatched. The CDR3 totals 12 residues. CDR3 protein: CASSTGNYGYTF. In DNA, the CDR3 is TGTGCCAGCTCGACAGGGAACTATGGCTACACCTTC.